One and the same sample provided the 31 T cell receptor beta chains below, sequenced in a study of molecular identifiers for immune sequencing clone quantification. TCRdb passed the PCR reads through MiXCR, listing each CDR3 protein once. Counted here are 460,000 or so distinct CDR3 sequences, roughly 24% occurring once; the ten biggest clones make up around 0.79%. Sequencing used naive CD8+ T cells from blood, with Jurkat cell RNA spiked in. Subset denoted: FACS-sorted CD8+CD4-CCR7+CD45RA+ naive T cells. The source is a human donor in good health. Some libraries in this study had Jurkat cell RNA spiked in.

V is TRBV7-9 and J is TRBJ2-3, with D hard to call. Trimming pared 1 base from V and 4 bases from J, leaving 15 bases between. There are 16 residues in the CDR3. Germline V gives CDR1 SEHNR, CDR2 FQNEAQ (reference sequence). The CDR3 loop reads CASSLVMGREADTQYF. The CDR3 region has the DNA TGTGCCAGCAGCTTAGTAATGGGCCGAGAGGCAGATACGCAGTATTTT. Supplemented by reference TRBV7-9 and TRBJ2-3, the full variable domain reads DTGVSQNPRHKITKRGQNVTFRCDPISEHNRLYWYRQTLGQGPEFLTYFQNEAQLEKSRLLSDRFSAERPKGSFSTLEIQRTEQGDSAMYLCASSLVMGREADTQYFGPGTRLTVL.

V gene TRBV5-6 combines with J gene TRBJ2-3; TRBD1 is a possible D gene (5 bases). CDR1 and CDR2 (germline): SGHDT, YYEEEE. The CDR3 runs to 15 residues. The ends were cut back, 0 bases at V and 6 bases at J, with 14 bases in the middle. This CDR3 reads CASSLEAGHRDTQYF. The CDR3 DNA sequence: TGTGCCAGCAGCTTGGAGGCAGGACACAGGGATACGCAGTATTTT. The full variable domain, in which reference TRBV5-6 and TRBJ2-3 provide the parts outside the CDR3, is DAGVTQSPTHLIKTRGQQVTLRCSPKSGHDTVSWYQQALGQGPQFIFQYYEEEERQRGNFPDRFSGHQFPNYSSELNVNALLLGDSALYLCASSLEAGHRDTQYFGPGTRLTVL.

A word on this clonotype: This may be a read error, as it is one base from a much larger clone. This chain connects TRBV9 to TRBJ2-7; D perhaps matches TRBD1 (6 bases). This CDR3 has 15 amino acids. Germline-derived CDR1 and CDR2 are SGDLS and YYNGEE. Trimming took 6 bases from V and 3 from J, leaving 19 bases between them. The CDR3 sequence is CASNPRDTRYYEQYF. For the CDR3, the DNA is TGTGCCAGCAACCCCAGGGACACCCGGTACTACGAGCAGTACTTC.

This clonotype has a count of ten or more. This chain joins TRBV29-1 and TRBJ2-4, with 8 bases identical to TRBD1. V dropped 2 bases and J dropped 0; count of bases not matched to a gene: 15. This CDR3 is 19 amino acids long. Per germline, CDR1 SQVTM and CDR2 ANQGSEA. The CDR3 region is CSVEYSPGQGPLAKNIQYF. DNA for the CDR3: TGCAGCGTTGAATACTCTCCCGGACAGGGTCCTTTAGCCAAAAACATTCAGTACTTC. Drawing the rest from reference TRBV29-1 and TRBJ2-4, the complete variable domain is SAVISQKPSRDICQRGTSLTIQCQVDSQVTMMFWYRQQPGQSLTLIATANQGSEATYESGFVIDKFPISRPNLTFSTLTVSNMSPEDSSIYLCSVEYSPGQGPLAKNIQYFGAGTRLSVL.

The table lists this clonotype with a few counts. In nucleotides, the CDR3 is TGTGCCAGCAAAGGGATGGGCTTCGAGACCCAGTACTTC. This gives the protein CASKGMGFETQYF. The rearrangement joins TRBV6-5 to TRBJ2-5; no definite D call. V lost 7 bases, J lost 5 bases, and 14 bases lay in between. The CDR3 sequence is 13 residues long. The V gene's germline CDR1 is MNHEY and CDR2 SVGAGI.

The table lists this clonotype with a few counts. J is TRBJ1-1 and V is TRBV6-5; 7 bases fit TRBD1. CDR1 and CDR2 (germline): MNHEY, SVGAGI. CDR3 size: 14 residues. Trimming at V came to 0 bases and at J to 11 bases, leaving 9 bases not matched to a gene. CDR3 loop: CASSYSPDRARAFF. The CDR3 DNA reads as TGTGCCAGCAGTTACTCGCCTGACAGGGCTCGGGCTTTCTTT.

CDR3 DNA sequence: TGTGCCAGCAGTTTATCAGGGACTAGCGGCACCAATGAGCAGTTCTTC. This sequence encodes CASSLSGTSGTNEQFF. V is TRBV27 and J is TRBJ2-1; 11 bases fit TRBD2. J gave up 6 bases and V 0 bases, and 4 bases lay outside the gene matches. The CDR3 loop spans 16 amino acids. CDR1 is MNHEY and CDR2 is SMNVEV in the germline V gene (reference sequence).

The chain has TRBV19 and TRBJ2-7; a possible D gene is TRBD1 (5 bases). V dropped 7 bases and J dropped 7 bases, with 17 bases sitting between them. This CDR3 is built from 13 residues. The germline V gene has CDR1 LNHDA and CDR2 SQIVND (reference sequence). The CDR3: CASTGNGRPEQYF. The CDR3 DNA is TGTGCCAGTACAGGGAACGGACGCCCTGAGCAGTACTTC.

The V gene is TRBV28, the J gene TRBJ1-2, with 7 bases aligning to TRBD1. This CDR3 region has 15 residues. Per germline, CDR1 MDHEN and CDR2 SYDVKM. The V segment lost 4 bases and the J segment 4 bases; nucleotides outside the gene matches: 9. As DNA, the CDR3 is TGTGCCAGCAGTTCGAGGGGGCGCCTGGTCTATGGCTACACCTTC. Its translation is CASSSRGRLVYGYTF.

V gene TRBV7-2 combines with J gene TRBJ2-7; tentatively, D is TRBD1 or TRBD2 (5 bases each). V lost 9 bases to trimming and J lost 2 bases, with 17 bases between them. The CDR3 totals 14 residues. The germline V gene has CDR1 SGHTA and CDR2 FQGNSA. CDR3 nucleotide sequence: TGTGCCAGGAGCAACCCGGGGACCGCCTACGAGCAGTACTTC. Its protein is CARSNPGTAYEQYF.

Regarding this clonotype: The junction shows a germline mismatch at one end, possibly a read error. V is TRBV2 and J is TRBJ1-4; the D gene is possibly TRBD1 (6 bases). This CDR3 contains 16 residues. Germline loops: CDR1 SNHLY, CDR2 FYNNEI. CDR3: CAGSGTHISTNEKLFF. The DNA for the CDR3 is TGTGCCGGCAGTGGGACACATATCTCAACTAATGAAAAACTGTTTTTT.

This clonotype was picked up a small number of times. As DNA, the CDR3 is TGTGCCAGCTCACCACCGGACGGGTGGGCAACTAATGAAAAACTGTTTTTT. Protein sequence: CASSPPDGWATNEKLFF. This chain uses TRBV18 with TRBJ1-4; no firm D call. This CDR3 region has 17 residues. Germline V gene lookup returns CDR1 KGHSH and CDR2 LQKENI. The V gene lost 0 bases and the J gene lost 0 bases, with 11 bases spanning the gap.

With regard to this clonotype: A much larger clone sits a single nucleotide away, making a read error possible. The gene calls are TRBV7-9 and TRBJ2-7, with unresolved D. Germline CDR1 SEHNR, CDR2 FQNEAQ (reference sequence). Trimming cost V 5 bases and J 2 bases, with 10 bases left between them. This CDR3 contains 13 residues. The chain's CDR3 is CASSPQLPYEQYF. CDR3 nucleotide sequence: TGTGCCAGCAGCCCCCAACTGCCCTACGAGCAGTACTTC.

Worth noting for this clonotype: One end of the junction varies from germline; a read error may be responsible. The genes are TRBV3-1 and TRBJ2-7, with 14 nucleotides matching TRBD2. The germline V gene encodes CDR1 LGHDT and CDR2 YNNKEL (reference sequence). The CDR3 consists of 16 residues. The CDR3 reads CASSQERGLAGDEQCF. CDR3 nucleotides: TGTGCCAGCAGCCAAGAAAGGGGACTAGCGGGGGACGAGCAGTGCTTC.

This clonotype was counted ten times or more. The chain employs TRBV7-2 and TRBJ2-3, with D maybe TRBD2 (6 bases). The CDR3 loop spans 15 amino acids. The germline gives CDR1 SGHTA, CDR2 FQGNSA. V was trimmed by 1 base and J by 3 bases, leaving 11 bases between them. The CDR3 nucleotides are TGTGCCAGCAGCTTAGGGAGGGTGCGGACAGATACGCAGTATTTT. Translated: CASSLGRVRTDTQYF.

A remark on this clonotype: One base away lies a much larger clone, so this may be a sequencing read error. The genes are TRBV4-1 and TRBJ1-1; weak D call: TRBD1 (6 bases). The CDR3 is 15 residues long. Germline CDR1 and CDR2: MGHRA and YSYEKL. The CDR3 protein is CAGSQAGRGPAEAFF. For the CDR3, the DNA is TGCGCCGGCAGCCAAGCGGGCAGGGGACCGGCTGAAGCTTTCTTT.

In the case of this clonotype: This may arise from a read error, as a much more abundant clone is one base away. Because the CDR3 is missing its conserved closing phenylalanine or tryptophan, this is likely a read error. The rearrangement uses TRBV20-1 and TRBJ2-7, with TRBD1 as a possible D gene (6 bases). With 6 bases removed from V and 2 bases from J, the gap between germline ends came to 14 bases. Germline V gene data show CDR1 as DFQATT and CDR2 as SNEGSKA (reference sequence). This CDR3 region has 13 residues. In nucleotides, the CDR3 is TGCAGTGCCCCCCGGACAGACCCCTACGAGCAGTACTCC. Residues: CSAPRTDPYEQYS.

The count of this clonotype is one. One junction end does not reproduce the germline sequence, and a read error may be involved. J is TRBJ2-3 and V is TRBV30; tentatively, D is TRBD1 (6 bases). This CDR3 comprises 14 residues. The germline V gene encodes CDR1 GTSNPN and CDR2 SVGIG (reference sequence). CDR3 protein: CARSVGLGQPTQYF. The CDR3 bases are TGTGCCAGGAGTGTAGGGCTGGGACAACCTACGCAGTATTTT. The variable domain in full, completed from reference TRBV30 and TRBJ2-3, reads SQTIHQWPATLVQPVGSPLSLECTVEGTSNPNLYWYRQAAGRGLQLLFYSVGIGQISSEVPQNLSASRPQDRQFILSSKKLLLSDSGFYLCARSVGLGQPTQYFGPGTRLTVL.

This clonotype has a handful of counts. The chain combines TRBV20-1 with TRBJ2-7; D is possibly TRBD1 (6 bases). The V gene lost 6 bases and the J gene lost 3 bases, with 15 bases spanning the gap. CDR3 length: 13 residues. Germline CDR1 is DFQATT and CDR2 is SNEGSKA (reference sequence). The CDR3 bases are TGCAGTGCCATTACAGGGATGAGCTACGAGCAGTACTTC. Protein: CSAITGMSYEQYF.

This clonotype was picked up many times. V and J are TRBV12-3 or TRBV12-4 and TRBJ2-1, with 9 bases fitting TRBD1. This CDR3 comprises 13 residues. The ends lost 6 bases at V and 5 bases at J; junction bases unmatched: 2. The CDR3 bases are TGTGCCAGCAGCAGGGACAGGGACAATGAGCAGTTCTTC. It is translated as CASSRDRDNEQFF.

The J gene is TRBJ1-6, the V gene TRBV27; D might be TRBD1 (5 bases). Trimming removed 4 bases from V and 5 bases from J, with 9 bases in between. The CDR3 totals 14 residues. The V gene's germline CDR1 is MNHEY and CDR2 SMNVEV (reference sequence). CDR3 region: CASSSTAHNSPLHF. The CDR3 DNA reads as TGTGCCAGCAGTTCGACAGCCCATAATTCACCCCTCCACTTT.

A word on this clonotype: The CDR3 does not close with the conserved phenylalanine or tryptophan, likely indicating a read error. The chain has TRBV6-2 or TRBV6-3 and TRBJ1-5; TRBD1 agrees at 10 bases. The CDR3 contains 17 residues. V gave up 3 bases and J gave up 9 bases; unmatched junction bases: 14. Germline V lookup: CDR1 MNHEY, CDR2 SVGEGT. The DNA for the CDR3 is TGTGCCAGCAGTTATTCCAAGGACAGGGGGGGTCAGAGGCCCCAGCATTTA. Translated, it gives CASSYSKDRGGQRPQHL.

To note about this clonotype: A read error may produce the germline difference seen at one junction end. The chain recombines TRBV7-9 with TRBJ2-1; possible D gene TRBD2, 6 bases. This CDR3 contains 16 residues. CDR1 SEHNR and CDR2 FQNEAQ come from the germline V gene (reference sequence). The CDR3 loop reads CASSISGGLIYNEQLF. Here the CDR3 DNA reads TGTGCCAGCAGCATTAGCGGAGGGTTAATCTACAATGAGCAGCTCTTC. The full variable domain, completed using reference TRBV7-9 and TRBJ2-1, is DTGVSQNPRHKITKRGQNVTFRCDPISEHNRLYWYRQTLGQGPEFLTYFQNEAQLEKSRLLSDRFSAERPKGSFSTLEIQRTEQGDSAMYLCASSISGGLIYNEQLFGPGTRLTVL.

This chain links TRBV5-1 with TRBJ1-1, with a weak D call TRBD1 (5 bases). Germline V gene data show CDR1 as SGHRS and CDR2 as YFSETQ. V lost 4 bases and J lost 12, with 28 bases in between. The CDR3 spans 16 residues. The CDR3 reads CASSPYPVGAPGVTFF. DNA of the CDR3: TGCGCCAGCAGCCCCTACCCAGTTGGGGCGCCCGGGGTAACTTTCTTT.

This clonotype was detected ten times or more. This chain joins TRBV10-3 and TRBJ2-7; D not resolved. V was pared by 2 bases and J by 3 bases, with 11 bases between. CDR3 length equals 14 residues. Per germline, CDR1 ENHRY and CDR2 SYGVKD. Written as DNA, the CDR3 is TGTGCCATCAGTGAGGGCCTGGGCCTCTACGAGCAGTACTTC. This sequence encodes CAISEGLGLYEQYF.

This clonotype was picked up many times. The V call is TRBV29-1, the J call TRBJ1-6; D is perhaps TRBD1 (5 bases). V shed 6 bases and J shed 6 bases, with 15 bases lying between them. The CDR3 is made up of 14 amino acids. From germline, CDR1 is SQVTM and CDR2 ANQGSEA. CDR3 DNA sequence: TGCAGCGTCCTACCGGGACTCACTAATTCACCCCTCCACTTT. Translating it yields CSVLPGLTNSPLHF. The full variable domain, rest sourced from reference TRBV29-1 and TRBJ1-6, is SAVISQKPSRDICQRGTSLTIQCQVDSQVTMMFWYRQQPGQSLTLIATANQGSEATYESGFVIDKFPISRPNLTFSTLTVSNMSPEDSSIYLCSVLPGLTNSPLHFGNGTRLTVT.

This clonotype was seen only a few times. The gene calls are TRBV7-2 and TRBJ1-3; D call uncertain. The germline V and J ends were trimmed by 9 bases and 4 bases, with 13 bases remaining between them. CDR3 length equals 13 residues. Germline assignment: CDR1 SGHTA and CDR2 FQGNSA. In DNA, the CDR3 is TGTGCCAGTAAAGCAGGAGAAGGAAACACCATATATTTT. Its protein product is CASKAGEGNTIYF.

The chain carries TRBV19 and TRBJ2-3; 11 positions agree with TRBD2. This CDR3 is 17 amino acids long. J lost 6 bases, V lost 11 bases, and 19 bases had no gene match. Germline CDR1 LNHDA, CDR2 SQIVND (reference sequence). CDR3 nucleotide sequence: TGTGCCTGTAATTCAGGGACTAGCGGCCGTTTTTTGGATACGCAGTATTTT. Protein sequence: CACNSGTSGRFLDTQYF.

This clonotype occurred once. The junction differs from germline at one of its ends, possibly a read error. V is TRBV12-3 or TRBV12-4 and J is TRBJ2-1; 12 bases fit TRBD1. This CDR3 has 15 amino acids. The DNA of the CDR3 is TGTGCCAGCAGTTTTGGGGACAGGGGGCCTGGTGAGCAGTCCTTC. Translation gives CASSFGDRGPGEQSF.

J is TRBJ2-3 and V is TRBV20-1; D is perhaps TRBD1 or TRBD2 (5 bases each). The CDR3 extends over 16 amino acids. V lost 6 bases, J lost 2 bases, and 21 bases lay in between. Per germline, CDR1 DFQATT and CDR2 SNEGSKA (reference sequence). The chain's CDR3 is CSARGVAAPVTDTQYF. DNA for the CDR3: TGCAGTGCGAGGGGAGTAGCAGCCCCGGTCACAGATACGCAGTATTTT.

Ten or more counts support this clonotype. The chain carries TRBV9 and TRBJ1-3; 7 bases align to TRBD1. The CDR3 runs to 17 residues. Germline values: CDR1 SGDLS, CDR2 YYNGEE. Trimming removed 4 bases from V and 0 bases from J; junction bases left unmatched: 10. The DNA of the CDR3 is TGTGCCAGCAGCCCCTCCCCGGGACAGAGCTCTGGAAACACCATATATTTT. Its translation is CASSPSPGQSSGNTIYF.